One T cell receptor beta chain is described in this entry. Its antigen is undetermined. The CDR3 runs 13 residues. V lost 3 bases, J lost 4 bases, and 9 bases lay in between. One entry per CDR3 protein, called by TCRdb with MiXCR from the reads. The sample holds about 530,000 distinct CDR3 sequences; around 27% are singletons and the top ten take about 12%. This record belongs to a study of T cell repertoires in cytomegalovirus infection. Notes on the study in general: The ex vivo response was dominated by HLA-C-restricted CMV-specific TCR beta clonotypes.

The sequenced sample consisted of PBMCs. V and J are TRBV12-3 or TRBV12-4 and TRBJ1-1, with D possibly matching TRBD1 (5 bases). The receptor's source is a human donor in good health (CMV status not recorded). Some clones in this sample may be carry-over from other donors' samples. The CDR3 loop is CASSFPGATEAFF. Written as DNA, the CDR3 is TGTGCCAGCAGTTTTCCCGGGGCCACTGAAGCTTTCTTT.